This entry lists 18 T cell receptor beta chains sequenced from one sample in a study of blood T cells in healthy people across ages. Then a second PCR, running roughly 7 to 11 cycles, was carried out with a sample-barcoded 5' primer and a J-beta primer mix. TCRdb ran MiXCR on the 5' RACE reads and lists one entry per CDR3 protein. The repertoire has around 780,000 distinct CDR3 sequences, just over 55% of them found once; the top ten carry more than 25%. Sequencing input: blood. The receptors shown here come from a man in his forties in good health.

The V gene is TRBV18, the J gene TRBJ1-1; 7 positions match TRBD1. This CDR3 has 15 amino acids. Germline V gene data show CDR1 as KGHSH and CDR2 as LQKENI. J gave up 4 bases and V 4 bases, and 9 bases lay outside the gene matches. CDR3 nucleotide sequence: TGTGCCAGCTCACGACCCCAGGGGGTGGGCACTGAAGCTTTCTTT. Translated, it gives CASSRPQGVGTEAFF.

The rearrangement links TRBV24-1 to TRBJ2-7; tentatively, D is TRBD2 (5 bases). CDR1 and CDR2 (germline): KGHDR, SFDVKD. V dropped 4 bases and J dropped 5 bases, with 8 bases sitting between them. This CDR3 has 12 amino acids. CDR3 bases: TGTGCCACCAGTGAGGGGAGCCACGAGCAGTACTTC. Protein product: CATSEGSHEQYF.

This clonotype was found a few times. The chain joins TRBV27 to TRBJ2-5, with TRBD2 matching 7 bases. Germline loops: CDR1 MNHEY, CDR2 SMNVEV (reference sequence). The CDR3 spans 17 residues. V shed 4 bases, J shed 0 bases, and the junction held 11 bases outside the gene matches. CDR3 sequence reads: CASSSLGASGNQETQYF. The CDR3 bases are TGTGCCAGCAGTTCCCTTGGGGCTAGCGGAAACCAAGAGACCCAGTACTTC.

This rearrangement joins TRBV29-1 to TRBJ1-2; TRBD1 aligns across 8 bases. Germline trimming cut 4 bases from V and 1 base from J; bases unmatched to any gene: 2. The CDR3 length is 13 residues. Per germline, CDR1 SQVTM and CDR2 ANQGSEA. CDR3 DNA: TGCAGCGTTGGGACAGGGAATAACTATGGCTACACCTTC. The encoded protein is CSVGTGNNYGYTF. The full variable domain, with the rest looked up from reference TRBV29-1 and TRBJ1-2, is SAVISQKPSRDICQRGTSLTIQCQVDSQVTMMFWYRQQPGQSLTLIATANQGSEATYESGFVIDKFPISRPNLTFSTLTVSNMSPEDSSIYLCSVGTGNNYGYTFGSGTRLTVV.

This clonotype was detected a few times. The chain uses TRBV6-6 and TRBJ2-7; weak D call: TRBD1 (6 bases). CDR1 and CDR2 from the germline V gene are MNHNY and SVGAGI (reference sequence). The V and J ends lost 9 bases and 0 bases respectively, with 15 bases between them. CDR3 length: 14 residues. CDR3 nucleotide sequence: TGTGCCAGTACGAGGGACACCTACTCCTACGAGCAGTACTTC. It translates to CASTRDTYSYEQYF.

This sequence joins TRBV6-2 or TRBV6-3 and TRBJ2-5, with D maybe TRBD2 (6 bases). The J call is uncertain, as TRBJ2-7 better fits the DNA end. This CDR3 spans 13 amino acids. CDR1 is MNHEY, CDR2 SVGEGT, per germline. CDR3 DNA: TGTGCCAGCAGTTTCGAGACTAGAGGCGAGCAGTACTTC. Amino acid sequence: CASSFETRGEQYF.

The genes are TRBV11-2 and TRBJ2-5; 16 bases agree with TRBD2. The CDR3 is made up of 16 amino acids. Trimming at V came to 5 bases and at J to 5 bases, leaving 5 bases not matched to a gene. Germline V gene sequence: CDR1 SGHAT, CDR2 FQNNGV. The CDR3 bases are TGTGCCAGCAGCCTGGGACTAGCGGGGGGGCACGAGACCCAGTACTTC. Its translation: CASSLGLAGGHETQYF.

The chain couples TRBV7-9 to TRBJ2-2; D is ambiguous. This CDR3 region has 17 residues. CDR1 and CDR2 (germline): SEHNR, FQNEAQ (reference sequence). Trimming stripped 3 bases from V and 2 bases from J, with 16 bases between. In nucleotides, the CDR3 is TGTGCCAGCAGCTTTAACGTCAACTGGGGAAACACCGGGGAGCTGTTTTTT. This gives the protein CASSFNVNWGNTGELFF.

To note about this clonotype: Germline and junction disagree at one end, which may indicate a read error. The chain employs TRBV20-1 and TRBJ2-5; D ambiguous. The CDR3 is 16 amino acids. The germline CDR1 and CDR2 sequences are DFQATT and SNEGSKA (reference sequence). The CDR3 coding sequence is TGCAGTGCTAGAGATAACGCTGCAGGCCCCCAAGAGACCCACTACTTC. Translating gives CSARDNAAGPQETHYF.

The chain carries TRBV20-1 and TRBJ1-4, with TRBD1 matching 9 bases. Germline V lookup: CDR1 DFQATT, CDR2 SNEGSKA (reference sequence). The length of the CDR3 is 16 residues. J gave up 8 bases and V 1 base, and 11 bases lay outside the gene matches. In DNA, the CDR3 is TGCAGTGCTAGAGTATTGGGACAGGGAAGTCGGGAAAAACTGTTTTTT. Translated, it gives CSARVLGQGSREKLFF.

This rearrangement joins TRBV20-1 to TRBJ2-4; 10 bases agree with TRBD1. Trimming took 6 bases from V and 1 from J; bases not matched to a gene: 9. Per germline, CDR1 DFQATT and CDR2 SNEGSKA (reference sequence). This CDR3 contains 16 residues. CDR3 nucleotide sequence: TGCAGTGCCCGGAGACAGGGGGCTTTGGCCAAAAACATTCAGTACTTC. Its protein is CSARRQGALAKNIQYF.

The chain carries TRBV4-1 and TRBJ2-5; D possibly uses TRBD1 or TRBD2 (5 bases each). This CDR3 comprises 18 residues. Germline assignment: CDR1 MGHRA and CDR2 YSYEKL. The germline V and J ends were trimmed by 1 base and 11 bases, with 29 bases remaining between them. Written as DNA, the CDR3 is TGCGCCAGCAGCCAAGCTAACCTACCTCAACGGGGCAACCCTGAGCAGTACTTC. This sequence encodes CASSQANLPQRGNPEQYF.

The genes are TRBV7-3 and TRBJ1-2; possibly TRBD1 for D (5 bases). This CDR3 comprises 14 residues. Germline V lookup: CDR1 SGHTA, CDR2 FQGTGA. V was cut by 1 base and J by 5 bases, with 11 bases left in between. CDR3: CASSLSAGVYGYTF. As DNA, the CDR3 is TGTGCCAGCAGCTTAAGTGCGGGGGTTTATGGCTACACCTTC.

V is TRBV27 and J is TRBJ1-5; 8 bases are shared with TRBD1. Germline V CDR1 and CDR2: MNHEY, SMNVEV (reference sequence). The CDR3 covers 14 residues. Losses at the gene ends were 5 bases for V and 7 bases for J; bases not matched to a gene: 7. The CDR3 protein is CASSQGQGQQPQHF. CDR3 nucleotide sequence: TGTGCCAGCAGTCAAGGACAGGGCCAGCAGCCCCAGCATTTT.

As regards this clonotype: At one end, the junction sequence differs from germline, possibly due to a read error. V usage is TRBV6-5 and J usage is TRBJ1-2, with 10 positions matching TRBD1. Germline CDR1 reads MNHEY; CDR2 reads SVGAGI. The CDR3 totals 14 residues. The CDR3 nucleotides read TGTGCCAGCGGTTACTCGGGGACAGGGGTCGGCTACACCTTC. Protein sequence: CASGYSGTGVGYTF.

This chain links TRBV5-1 with TRBJ2-1; tentative D call: TRBD1 (6 bases). The CDR3 extends over 16 amino acids. Germline CDR1 is SGHRS and CDR2 is YFSETQ. The V end was cut by 4 bases, the J end by 10 bases, with 24 bases between. The CDR3 sequence is CASSGKTGTLVEEQFF. DNA of the CDR3: TGCGCCAGCAGCGGAAAAACCGGGACACTGGTGGAGGAGCAGTTCTTC.

This chain links TRBV28 with TRBJ1-2; unclear D gene. This CDR3 has 14 residues. Germline CDR1 is MDHEN and CDR2 is SYDVKM. V dropped 7 bases and J dropped 1 base, with 13 bases sitting between them. CDR3 bases: TGTGCCAGCACCCCCGGGCTTATTAACTATGGCTACACCTTC. Its translation: CASTPGLINYGYTF.

The chain combines TRBV7-9 with TRBJ1-1; D is possibly TRBD1 (5 bases). This CDR3 has 14 residues. The V gene lost 5 bases and the J gene lost 4 bases, with 14 bases spanning the gap. Germline assignment: CDR1 SEHNR and CDR2 FQNEAQ (reference sequence). The CDR3 spells CASSAGGRPTEAFF. CDR3 bases: TGTGCCAGCAGCGCGGGGGGACGGCCCACTGAAGCTTTCTTT.